Listed below are T cell receptor beta chains from one sample, sequenced in a study of T-cell memory formation after mild COVID-19. In TCRdb, the 5' RACE reads were re-called with MiXCR into one record per CDR3 protein. The sample comprises approximately 270,000 distinct CDR3 sequences, 15% to 20% of which are singletons, and roughly 24% rests with the top ten. The sample consisted of PBMCs or a T cell subset sorted from them (not recorded which). The source of these receptors is a man younger than 35 who had mild COVID-19 (a few samples of this study predate the infection). Cell type and time point are not known. The CDR3 runs from the conserved cysteine through the conserved F or W. The D gene is left open where the match is weak. The size of a clone is reported for some rows only, either as once, few or many, or as a class for expanded clones.

D	size	V	J	DNA	CDR3
TRBD2	few	TRBV6-5	TRBJ2-1	TGTGCCAGCACCCCAGTCGGGGGGGCGAATTCGGATGAGCAGTTCTTC	CASTPVGGANSDEQFF
TRBD2	-	TRBV6-5	TRBJ2-2	TGTGCCAGCAGGGCGGGGGGGCACACCGGGGAGCTGTTTTTT	CASRAGGHTGELFF
-	-	TRBV12-3/TRBV12-4	TRBJ2-7	TGTGCCAGCAGCCGAGACAGGACAAACTACGAGCAGTACTTC	CASSRDRTNYEQYF
-	few	TRBV7-2	TRBJ2-3	TGTGCCAGCAGCCCCCGGAGGTACAGCACAGATACGCAGTATTTT	CASSPRRYSTDTQYF
TRBD1	many	TRBV7-3	TRBJ2-3	TGTGCCAGCAGCTTAAGCCAGGGGGCGGTCGGAGATACGCAGTATTTT	CASSLSQGAVGDTQYF
TRBD2	many	TRBV7-2	TRBJ2-1	TGTGCCAGCAGCTGGGGACTAGCGGGGAACAATGAGCAGTTCTTC	CASSWGLAGNNEQFF
-	few	TRBV12-3/TRBV12-4	TRBJ2-2	TGTGCCAGCAGTTTGGGGCGGGTATCCGGGGAGCTGTTTTTT	CASSLGRVSGELFF
-	few	TRBV20-1	TRBJ2-1	TGCAGTGCGATCAGACAGCCCCAGAGCTCCTACAATGAGCAGTTCTTC	CSAIRQPQSSYNEQFF
-	few	TRBV27	TRBJ1-4	TGTGCCAGCAGCTCGAATCCAAACAGGGCCCTCCTTTCTAATGAAAAACTGTTTTTT	CASSSNPNRALLSNEKLFF
-	few	TRBV12-3/TRBV12-4	TRBJ1-3	TGTGCCTGGTGGTCTGGAAACACCATATATTTT	CAWWSGNTIYF
-	few	TRBV10-3	TRBJ2-5	TGTGCCATCAAGGACCAGCGGGGAGGGGGAGAGACCCAGTACTTC	CAIKDQRGGGETQYF
TRBD1	few	TRBV5-1	TRBJ1-6	TGCGCCAGCAGACTTACAGGGGGGATAAATTCACCCCTCCACTTT	CASRLTGGINSPLHF
-	-	TRBV4-3	TRBJ2-3	TGCGCCAGCAGCCAAGATCGACATCGGGGTGGCAGCACAGATACGCAGTATTTT	CASSQDRHRGGSTDTQYF
-	few	TRBV12-3/TRBV12-4	TRBJ1-2	TGTGCCAGCAGCTTATCAAGGTCGGGGTTTGATGGCTACACCTTC	CASSLSRSGFDGYTF
TRBD1	-	TRBV4-3	TRBJ1-2	TGCGCCAGCAGCCAATATCTTGAGGACAGGAGGCTGTATGGCTACACCTTC	CASSQYLEDRRLYGYTF
-	-	TRBV7-2	TRBJ1-6	TGTGCCAGCAGCTCGAACTATAATTCACCCCTCCACTTT	CASSSNYNSPLHF
-	many	TRBV6-6	TRBJ1-5	TGTGCCAGCAGTTACGACAGAATGCAGCCCCAGCATTTT	CASSYDRMQPQHF
TRBD1	few	TRBV6-1	TRBJ1-2	TGTGCCAGCATTTTAGACAGGGACCTCTATGGCTACACCTTC	CASILDRDLYGYTF
-	few	TRBV3-1	TRBJ2-7	TGTGCCAGCAGCCAAGGGGGAGCCAACCGCGAGCAGTACTTC	CASSQGGANREQYF
-	few	TRBV30	TRBJ2-5	TGTGCCTGGAGTGAGGGAGCACAAACGGGGGAGACCCAGTACTTC	CAWSEGAQTGETQYF
TRBD1	-	TRBV2	TRBJ1-5	TGTGCCAGCACCTGGGACAGGGACAGCAATCAGCCCCAGCATTTT	CASTWDRDSNQPQHF
-	-	TRBV7-8	TRBJ2-5	TGTGCCAGCAGCTTACTAGGGGAAGAGGAGGGAGAGACCCAGTACTTC	CASSLLGEEEGETQYF
TRBD1	-	TRBV4-1	TRBJ1-2	TGCGCCAGCAGCCAAGTTGCCGGGACAGAAGCTAACTATGGCTACACCTTC	CASSQVAGTEANYGYTF
-	many	TRBV7-9	TRBJ2-7	TGTGCCAGCAGCTTAGAGGAGGGCTTC	CASSLEEGF
TRBD1	-	TRBV5-1	TRBJ1-1	TGCGCCAGCAGCACTGGACAGGGGTTCACTGAAGCTTTCTTT	CASSTGQGFTEAFF
-	-	TRBV5-1	TRBJ2-1	TGCGCCAGCAGCTTTGGTCAAGCGAATGAGCAGTTCTTC	CASSFGQANEQFF
-	-	TRBV6-2/TRBV6-3	TRBJ1-1	TGTGCCAGCAGTTACGACGTCGGTGAAGCTTTCTTT	CASSYDVGEAFF
-	-	TRBV20-1	TRBJ2-3	TGCAGTGCTAGACAGGGTCACACAGATACGCAGTATTTT	CSARQGHTDTQYF
-	few	TRBV30	TRBJ1-2	TGTGCCTGGGGACAAGGGGGCTACACCTTC	CAWGQGGYTF
-	-	TRBV7-9	TRBJ1-2	TGTGCCAGCAGCGCCCCGGGGTCTAACTATGGCTACACCTTC	CASSAPGSNYGYTF